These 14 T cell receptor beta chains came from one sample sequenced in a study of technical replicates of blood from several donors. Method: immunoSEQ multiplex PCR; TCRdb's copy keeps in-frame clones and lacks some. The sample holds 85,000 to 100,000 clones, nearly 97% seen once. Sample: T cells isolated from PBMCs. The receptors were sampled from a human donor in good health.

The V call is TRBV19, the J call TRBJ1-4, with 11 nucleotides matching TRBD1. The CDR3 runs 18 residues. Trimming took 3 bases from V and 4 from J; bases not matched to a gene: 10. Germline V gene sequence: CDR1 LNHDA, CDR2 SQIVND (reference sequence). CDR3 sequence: CASSMYPGQGGINEKLFF. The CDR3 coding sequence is TGTGCCAGTAGTATGTACCCGGGACAGGGGGGCATTAATGAAAAACTGTTTTTT.

The chain's CDR3 is CASRLAGGETQYF. Here the CDR3 DNA reads TGTGCCAGTCGCCTAGCGGGAGGAGAGACCCAGTACTTC. This chain connects TRBV28 to TRBJ2-5; 11 bases line up with TRBD2. In germline, CDR1 is MDHEN, CDR2 SYDVKM. The V gene end was trimmed by 9 bases and the J gene end by 4 bases; junction bases not matched to a gene: 4. This CDR3 has 13 residues.

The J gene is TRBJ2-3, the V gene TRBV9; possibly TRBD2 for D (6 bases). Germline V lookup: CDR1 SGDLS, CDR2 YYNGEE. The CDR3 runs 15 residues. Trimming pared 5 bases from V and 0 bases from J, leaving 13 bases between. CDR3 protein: CASRGGAGSTDTQYF. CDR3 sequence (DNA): TGTGCCAGCAGGGGGGGTGCGGGAAGCACAGATACGCAGTATTTT. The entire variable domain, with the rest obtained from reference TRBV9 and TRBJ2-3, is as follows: DSGVTQTPKHLITATGQRVTLRCSPRSGDLSVYWYQQSLDQGLQFLIQYYNGEERAKGNILERFSAQQFPDLHSELNLSSLELGDSALYFCASRGGAGSTDTQYFGPGTRLTVL.

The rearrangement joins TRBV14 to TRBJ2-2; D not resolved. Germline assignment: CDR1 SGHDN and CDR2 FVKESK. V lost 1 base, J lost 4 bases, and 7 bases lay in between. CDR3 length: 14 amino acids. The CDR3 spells CASSQGLSTGELFF. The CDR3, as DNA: TGTGCCAGCAGCCAAGGACTGTCCACCGGGGAGCTGTTTTTT.

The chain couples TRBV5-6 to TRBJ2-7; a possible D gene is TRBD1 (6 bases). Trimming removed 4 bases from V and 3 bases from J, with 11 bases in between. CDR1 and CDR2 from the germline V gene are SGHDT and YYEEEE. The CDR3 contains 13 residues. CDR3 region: CASSPGVDYEQYF. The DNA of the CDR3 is TGTGCCAGCAGCCCAGGGGTTGACTACGAGCAGTACTTC.

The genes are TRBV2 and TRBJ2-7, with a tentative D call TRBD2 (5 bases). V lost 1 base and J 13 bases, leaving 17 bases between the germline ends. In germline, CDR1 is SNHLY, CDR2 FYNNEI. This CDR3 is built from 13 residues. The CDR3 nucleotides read TGTGCCAGCAGTGAAGAGGGCCTAGGACTTCGATACTTC. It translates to CASSEEGLGLRYF.

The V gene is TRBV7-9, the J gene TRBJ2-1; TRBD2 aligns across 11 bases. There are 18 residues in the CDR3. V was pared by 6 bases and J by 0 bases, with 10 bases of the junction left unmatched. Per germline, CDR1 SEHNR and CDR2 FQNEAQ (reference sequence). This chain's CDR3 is CASSGLAGQWGSYNEQFF. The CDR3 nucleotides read TGTGCCAGCAGTGGACTAGCGGGTCAGTGGGGCTCCTACAATGAGCAGTTCTTC.

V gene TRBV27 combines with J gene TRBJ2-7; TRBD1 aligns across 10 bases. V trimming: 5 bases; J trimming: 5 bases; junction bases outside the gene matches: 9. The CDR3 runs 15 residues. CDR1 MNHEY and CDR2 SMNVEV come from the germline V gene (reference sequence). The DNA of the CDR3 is TGTGCCAGCAGTGTACCGGGACAGGGGATCAACGAGCAGTACTTC. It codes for CASSVPGQGINEQYF.

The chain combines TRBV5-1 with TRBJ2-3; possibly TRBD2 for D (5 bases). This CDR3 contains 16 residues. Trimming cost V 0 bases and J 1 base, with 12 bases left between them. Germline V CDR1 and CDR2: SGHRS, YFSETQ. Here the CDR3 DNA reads TGCGCCAGCAGCTTGGGTAATATCGGGGGCACAGATACGCAGTATTTT. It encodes CASSLGNIGGTDTQYF.

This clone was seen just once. In DNA, the CDR3 is TGCGCCAGCGGGAGGCGGGAGGCGTACGAGCAGTACTTC. As protein: CASGRREAYEQYF. This chain connects TRBV10-2 to TRBJ2-7; TRBD2 matches at 8 bases. V gave up 8 bases and J gave up 4 bases; unmatched junction bases: 7. Germline CDR1 reads WSHSY; CDR2 reads SAAADI. There are 13 residues in the CDR3.

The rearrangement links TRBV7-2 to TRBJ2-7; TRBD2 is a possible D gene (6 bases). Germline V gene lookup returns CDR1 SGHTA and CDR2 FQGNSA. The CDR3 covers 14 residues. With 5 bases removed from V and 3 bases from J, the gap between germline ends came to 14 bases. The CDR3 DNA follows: TGTGCCAGCAGCCCACTAGGGACTTACTACGAGCAGTACTTC. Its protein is CASSPLGTYYEQYF.

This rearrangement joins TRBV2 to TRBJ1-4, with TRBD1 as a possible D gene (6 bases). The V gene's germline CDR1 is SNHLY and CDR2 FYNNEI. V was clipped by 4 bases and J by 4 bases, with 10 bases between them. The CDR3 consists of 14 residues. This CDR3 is CASSVPGDNEKLFF. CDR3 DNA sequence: TGTGCCAGCAGTGTGCCAGGGGATAATGAAAAACTGTTTTTT. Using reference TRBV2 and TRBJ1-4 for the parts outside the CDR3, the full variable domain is EPEVTQTPSHQVTQMGQEVILRCVPISNHLYFYWYRQILGQKVEFLVSFYNNEISEKSEIFDDQFSVERPDGSNFTLKIRSTKLEDSAMYFCASSVPGDNEKLFFGSGTQLSVL.

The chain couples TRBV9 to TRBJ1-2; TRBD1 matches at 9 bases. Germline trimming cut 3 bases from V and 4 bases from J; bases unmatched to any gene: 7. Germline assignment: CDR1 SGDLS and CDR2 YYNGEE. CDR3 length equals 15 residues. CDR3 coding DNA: TGTGCCAGCAGCGAAAACAGGGGGCGAGTCTATGGCTACACCTTC. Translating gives CASSENRGRVYGYTF.

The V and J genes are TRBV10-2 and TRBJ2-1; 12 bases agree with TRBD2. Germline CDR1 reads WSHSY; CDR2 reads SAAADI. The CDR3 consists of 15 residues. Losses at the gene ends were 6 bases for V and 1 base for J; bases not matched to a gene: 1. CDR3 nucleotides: TGCGCCAGCAGACTAGCGGGGGGTTCCTACAATGAGCAGTTCTTC. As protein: CASRLAGGSYNEQFF.